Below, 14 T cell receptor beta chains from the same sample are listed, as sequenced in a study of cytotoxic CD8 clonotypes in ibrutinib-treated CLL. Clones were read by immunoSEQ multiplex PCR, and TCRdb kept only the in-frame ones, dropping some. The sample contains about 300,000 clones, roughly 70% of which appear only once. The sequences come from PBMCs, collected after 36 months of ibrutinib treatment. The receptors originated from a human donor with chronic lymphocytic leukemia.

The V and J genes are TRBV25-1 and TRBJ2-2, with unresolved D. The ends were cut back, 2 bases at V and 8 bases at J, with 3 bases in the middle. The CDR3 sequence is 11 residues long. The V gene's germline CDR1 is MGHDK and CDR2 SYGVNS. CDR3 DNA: TGTGCCAGCAGTGAACTTGGGGAGCTGTTTTTT. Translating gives CASSELGELFF. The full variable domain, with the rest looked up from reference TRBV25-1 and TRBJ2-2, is EADIYQTPRYLVIGTGKKITLECSQTMGHDKMYWYQQDPGMELHLIHYSYGVNSTEKGDLSSESTVSRIRTEHFPLTLESARPSHTSQYLCASSELGELFFGEGSRLTVL.

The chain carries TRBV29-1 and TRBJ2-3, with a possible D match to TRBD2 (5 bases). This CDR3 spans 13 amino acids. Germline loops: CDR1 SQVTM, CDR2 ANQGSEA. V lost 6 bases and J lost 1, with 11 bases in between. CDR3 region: CSVDGSRTDTQYF. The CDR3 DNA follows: TGCAGCGTAGATGGGAGTCGCACAGATACGCAGTATTTT.

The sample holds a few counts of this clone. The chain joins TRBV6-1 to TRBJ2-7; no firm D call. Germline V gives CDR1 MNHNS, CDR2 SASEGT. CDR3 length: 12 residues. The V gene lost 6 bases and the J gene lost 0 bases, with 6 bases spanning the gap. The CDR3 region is CASRGSSYEQYF. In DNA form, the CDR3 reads TGTGCCAGCAGGGGGTCCTCCTACGAGCAGTACTTC.

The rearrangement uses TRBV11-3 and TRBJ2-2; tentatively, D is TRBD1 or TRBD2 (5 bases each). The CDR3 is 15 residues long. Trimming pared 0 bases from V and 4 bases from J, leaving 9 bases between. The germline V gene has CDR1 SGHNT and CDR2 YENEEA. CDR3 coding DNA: TGTGCCAGCAGCTTAGACGGGACGGCCACCGGGGAGCTGTTTTTT. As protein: CASSLDGTATGELFF.

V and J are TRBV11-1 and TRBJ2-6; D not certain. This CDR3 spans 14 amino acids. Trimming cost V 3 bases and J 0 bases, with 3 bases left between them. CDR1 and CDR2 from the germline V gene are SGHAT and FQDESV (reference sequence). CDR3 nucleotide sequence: TGTGCCAGCAGCTTTTACTCTGGGGCCAACGTCCTGACTTTC. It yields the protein CASSFYSGANVLTF.

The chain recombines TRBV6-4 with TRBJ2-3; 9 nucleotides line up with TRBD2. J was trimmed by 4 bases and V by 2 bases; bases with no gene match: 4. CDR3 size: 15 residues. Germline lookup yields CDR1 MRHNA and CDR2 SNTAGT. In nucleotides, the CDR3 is TGTGCCAGCAGTGACATAGCGGGAGCGGCAGATACGCAGTATTTT. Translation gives CASSDIAGAADTQYF.

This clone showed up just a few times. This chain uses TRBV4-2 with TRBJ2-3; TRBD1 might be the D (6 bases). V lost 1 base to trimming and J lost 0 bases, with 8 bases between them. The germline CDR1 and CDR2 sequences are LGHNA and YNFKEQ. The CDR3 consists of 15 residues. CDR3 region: CASSQAQGSTDTQYF. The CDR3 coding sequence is TGTGCCAGCAGCCAAGCACAGGGTAGCACAGATACGCAGTATTTT.

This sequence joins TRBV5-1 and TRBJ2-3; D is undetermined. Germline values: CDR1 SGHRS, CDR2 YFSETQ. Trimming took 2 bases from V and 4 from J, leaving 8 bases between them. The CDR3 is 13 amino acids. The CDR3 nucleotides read TGCGCCAGCAGCTTAACGTTAGCAGATACGCAGTATTTT. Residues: CASSLTLADTQYF.

This CDR3 is CASSDHGTGGYGYTF. The CDR3 DNA reads TGTGCCAGCAGTGACCACGGGACAGGGGGCTATGGCTACACCTTC. V gene TRBV7-8 combines with J gene TRBJ1-2, with TRBD1 matching 11 bases. V trimming: 6 bases; J trimming: 4 bases; junction bases outside the gene matches: 7. This CDR3 spans 15 amino acids. CDR1 is SGHVS and CDR2 is FQNEAQ in the germline V gene.

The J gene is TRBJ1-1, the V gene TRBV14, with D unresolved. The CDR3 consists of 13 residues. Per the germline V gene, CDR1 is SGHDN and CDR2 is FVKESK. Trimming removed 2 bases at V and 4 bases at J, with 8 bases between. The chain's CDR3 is CASSQFVSTEAFF. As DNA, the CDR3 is TGTGCCAGCAGCCAATTTGTATCCACTGAAGCTTTCTTT.

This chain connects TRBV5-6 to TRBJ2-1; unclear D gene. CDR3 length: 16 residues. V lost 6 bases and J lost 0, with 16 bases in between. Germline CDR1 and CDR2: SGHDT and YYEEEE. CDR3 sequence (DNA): TGTGCCAGCAACCCCCTGAAAGGAGACTCCTACAATGAGCAGTTCTTC. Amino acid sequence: CASNPLKGDSYNEQFF.

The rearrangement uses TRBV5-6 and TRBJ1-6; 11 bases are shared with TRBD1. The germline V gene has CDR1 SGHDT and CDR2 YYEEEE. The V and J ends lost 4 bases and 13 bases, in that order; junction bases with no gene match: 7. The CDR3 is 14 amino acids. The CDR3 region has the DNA TGTGCCAGCAGCCTAGGGACAGGGGGTTCGCCCCTCCACTTT. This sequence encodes CASSLGTGGSPLHF.

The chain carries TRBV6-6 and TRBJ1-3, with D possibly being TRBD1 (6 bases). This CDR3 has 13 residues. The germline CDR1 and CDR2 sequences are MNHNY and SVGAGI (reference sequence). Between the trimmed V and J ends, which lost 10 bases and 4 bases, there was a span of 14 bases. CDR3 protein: CAIIPTGGNTIYF. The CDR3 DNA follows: TGTGCCATCATCCCAACAGGGGGAAACACCATATATTTT.

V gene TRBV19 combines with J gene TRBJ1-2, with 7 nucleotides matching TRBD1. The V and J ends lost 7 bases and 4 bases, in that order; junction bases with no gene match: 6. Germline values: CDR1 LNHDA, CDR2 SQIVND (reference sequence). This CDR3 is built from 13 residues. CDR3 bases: TGTGCCAGTAACCCGACAGGGATCTATGGCTACACCTTC. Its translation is CASNPTGIYGYTF. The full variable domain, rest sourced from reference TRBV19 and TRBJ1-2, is DGGITQSPKYLFRKEGQNVTLSCEQNLNHDAMYWYRQDPGQGLRLIYYSQIVNDFQKGDIAEGYSVSREKKESFPLTVTSAQKNPTAFYLCASNPTGIYGYTFGSGTRLTVV.